This T cell receptor beta chain was sequenced in a study of beta chain features in type 1 diabetes. The V gene's germline CDR1 is MRHNA and CDR2 SNTAGT. V lost 4 bases and J lost 6; bases outside the gene matches: 7. The CDR3 runs 15 residues. The study's findings and limits: Researchers report that Type 1 diabetes patients had moderately but significantly shorter TCRB CDR3s across all four CD4+ subsets.

About this clone: Its cognate antigen is unknown.

Expressed TCRB transcripts were sequenced, since all the RNA that had been isolated was reverse transcribed. Assay used: immunoSEQ multiplex PCR; TCRdb lists only in-frame clones, some missing. This sample has approximately 70,000 clones, with about 48% found just once. The chain carries TRBV6-4 and TRBJ2-1; 9 nucleotides match TRBD1. This receptor was taken from a man younger than 45 with type 1 diabetes. Sequencing was carried out using central memory CD4+ T cells from blood. The CDR3 nucleotides read TGTGCCAGCAGTGTTTGGACAGGGGTAGGCAATGAGCAGTTCTTC. It is translated as CASSVWTGVGNEQFF.